This TCR beta chain derives from a study of regulatory T cells in long-lasting Graves disease. This clonotype was detected only a few times. One end of the junction is discordant with germline, which a read error may explain. Construction of TCR beta libraries relied on iRepertoire HTBI primers and on Arm-PCR targeting CDR3 regions. Per the study methods: Identification across samples found approximately 67 TRBV and approximately 15 TRBJ segments. One entry per CDR3 protein, called by TCRdb with MiXCR from the multiplex PCR reads. These V and J calls originate from TCRdb's pipeline instead of the authors' own analysis. The sample records over 350,000 distinct CDR3 sequences, 15% being singletons. The time point is: newly diagnosed GD, antithyroid drugs for less than 3 months. Researchers made the TCR library from RNA that was extracted from PBMCs. Germline CDR1 is ENHRY and CDR2 is SYGVKD. This CDR3 spans 14 amino acids.

A further study also used this sample, focusing on T cells in Graves' hyperthyroidism and ophthalmopathy. Per that study: Model predictions of ophthalmopathy came a median approximately 6 months before onset.

V usage is TRBV10-3 and J usage is TRBJ2-1; D tentatively fits TRBD1 or TRBD2 (5 bases each). Sequenced here: peripheral blood mononuclear cells (PBMCs), sampled at new diagnosis, from a patient treated with antithyroid drugs. The TCR sequence derives from a woman aged 40 to 50 with Graves disease. CDR3 residues: CVIRRTGADNEQFF. Written as DNA, the CDR3 is TGTGTCATCAGGAGGACTGGGGCCGACAATGAGCAGTTCTTC.